One sample yielded the 12 T cell receptor beta chains listed below, sequenced in a study of CD8+CD57+ T cells in acquired aplastic anemia. Investigators profiled TCR beta VDJ and CDR3 from genomic DNA template. TCRdb reprocessed the reads via MiXCR and lists one record per CDR3 protein. The table includes about 220,000 distinct CDR3 sequences, 34% detected once. Sequenced input: sorted CD4+, CD8+, or CD8+CD57+ T cells (not recorded which) from PBMCs. The receptors were gathered from a human donor in good health, serving as a control.

The V and J genes are TRBV5-1 and TRBJ2-1; 15 nucleotides align to TRBD2. CDR3 length equals 17 residues. V lost 2 bases, J lost 9 bases, and 9 bases stayed unmatched. Germline V gene sequence: CDR1 SGHRS, CDR2 YFSETQ. DNA of the CDR3: TGCGCCAGCAGCTTCTCCCTAGGGACTAGCGGGGGGCGTGAGCAGTTCTTC. The encoded protein is CASSFSLGTSGGREQFF.

Ten or more counts support this clonotype. V is TRBV2 and J is TRBJ1-1; TRBD1 matches at 7 bases. Germline trimming cut 8 bases from V and 4 bases from J; bases unmatched to any gene: 13. Germline CDR1 SNHLY, CDR2 FYNNEI. The CDR3 is made up of 15 amino acids. The CDR3 DNA sequence: TGTGCCAGCCTTCCACAGGGGCGGCTCAGCACTGAAGCTTTCTTT. It is translated as CASLPQGRLSTEAFF.

This rearrangement joins TRBV5-4 to TRBJ2-1; D perhaps matches TRBD2 (6 bases). Germline V gene lookup returns CDR1 SGHNT and CDR2 YYREEE (reference sequence). The length of the CDR3 is 16 residues. Trimming took off 1 base at V and 1 base at J, with 12 bases between the two ends. CDR3 sequence (DNA): TGTGCCAGCAGCTTGAAGCGGGCACCTTCCTACAATGAGCAGTTCTTC. The encoded protein is CASSLKRAPSYNEQFF.

This clonotype was seen at least ten times. V is TRBV20-1 and J is TRBJ1-2; 7 nucleotides align to TRBD1. This CDR3 is 12 amino acids long. V lost 3 bases to trimming and J lost 10 bases; unmatched junction nucleotides: 8. CDR1 is DFQATT and CDR2 is SNEGSKA in the germline V gene (reference sequence). The chain's CDR3 is CSARRQGMDYTF. CDR3 nucleotide sequence: TGCAGTGCTAGGAGACAGGGAATGGACTACACCTTC.

At least ten counts were recorded for this clonotype. The chain uses TRBV6-5 and TRBJ1-3; 7 bases fit TRBD1. The junction had 5 bases not matched to a gene; V was cut back by 4 bases and J by 2 bases. The CDR3 extends over 15 amino acids. CDR1 and CDR2 from the germline V gene are MNHEY and SVGAGI. The CDR3 is CASSWTGVAGNTIYF. The CDR3 DNA reads TGTGCCAGCAGTTGGACAGGAGTAGCTGGAAACACCATATATTTT.

The genes are TRBV2 and TRBJ1-2; D perhaps matches TRBD1 (5 bases). The V and J ends lost 6 bases and 7 bases respectively, with 9 bases between them. CDR3 length: 11 residues. Germline CDR1 SNHLY, CDR2 FYNNEI. This chain's CDR3 is CASRGTGGYTF. DNA for the CDR3: TGTGCCAGCAGGGGGACGGGTGGCTACACCTTC.

In DNA, the CDR3 is TGTGCCAGCAGCCCGCGGGGCGGGTACGGAGATACGCAGTATTTT. Protein product: CASSPRGGYGDTQYF. The V gene is TRBV7-7, the J gene TRBJ2-3; D perhaps matches TRBD2 (6 bases). The CDR3 has 15 residues. Trimming took off 5 bases at V and 5 bases at J, with 17 bases between the two ends. Germline CDR1 SSHAT, CDR2 FNYEAQ (reference sequence).

This clonotype was recorded at least ten times. The J gene is TRBJ1-2, the V gene TRBV5-6; the D is unclear. The CDR3 consists of 12 residues. V lost 0 bases, J lost 8 bases, and 8 bases lay in between. Germline CDR1 is SGHDT and CDR2 is YYEEEE. CDR3 DNA sequence: TGTGCCAGCAGCTTGGCCACGAGGGGCTACACCTTC. Its translation is CASSLATRGYTF.

This clonotype has ten or more counts. The V call is TRBV5-1, the J call TRBJ2-7; TRBD1 might be the D (6 bases). Germline V gene data show CDR1 as SGHRS and CDR2 as YFSETQ. This CDR3 has 15 residues. V lost 5 bases, J lost 3 bases, and 18 bases lay in between. The DNA for the CDR3 is TGCGCCAGCAGACCTGCTTACAGGGCCCACTACGAGCAGTACTTC. It translates to CASRPAYRAHYEQYF.

This clonotype was recorded only once. Germline and junction disagree at one end, which may indicate a read error. This rearrangement joins TRBV25-1 to TRBJ2-7; no clear D gene. CDR3 length: 15 amino acids. From germline, CDR1 is MGHDK and CDR2 SYGVNS. DNA of the CDR3: TGTGCCGGCAGCCTGACGGATTCACTCTCCTACGAGCAGTACTTC. As protein: CAGSLTDSLSYEQYF.

The CDR3 sequence is CASSRSGRGSGANVLTF. CDR3 DNA: TGTGCCAGCAGTCGCTCGGGGAGGGGCTCTGGGGCCAACGTCCTGACTTTC. The genes are TRBV6-5 and TRBJ2-6, with 7 bases that match TRBD2. This CDR3 is built from 17 residues. CDR1 and CDR2 from the germline V gene are MNHEY and SVGAGI. J lost 0 bases, V lost 5 bases, and 7 bases had no gene match.

This clonotype appeared once. Since a much larger clone is just one base distant, this may be a read error. The CDR3 does not end in the conserved phenylalanine or tryptophan, so this is likely a read error. This rearrangement joins TRBV12-3 or TRBV12-4 to TRBJ2-7; D gene uncertain. Trimming cost V 8 bases and J 5 bases, with 10 bases left between them. There are 11 residues in the CDR3. The CDR3 nucleotides are TGTGCCAGCTGTCTCCACCACGAGCAGTACCTC. Translating it yields CASCLHHEQYL.